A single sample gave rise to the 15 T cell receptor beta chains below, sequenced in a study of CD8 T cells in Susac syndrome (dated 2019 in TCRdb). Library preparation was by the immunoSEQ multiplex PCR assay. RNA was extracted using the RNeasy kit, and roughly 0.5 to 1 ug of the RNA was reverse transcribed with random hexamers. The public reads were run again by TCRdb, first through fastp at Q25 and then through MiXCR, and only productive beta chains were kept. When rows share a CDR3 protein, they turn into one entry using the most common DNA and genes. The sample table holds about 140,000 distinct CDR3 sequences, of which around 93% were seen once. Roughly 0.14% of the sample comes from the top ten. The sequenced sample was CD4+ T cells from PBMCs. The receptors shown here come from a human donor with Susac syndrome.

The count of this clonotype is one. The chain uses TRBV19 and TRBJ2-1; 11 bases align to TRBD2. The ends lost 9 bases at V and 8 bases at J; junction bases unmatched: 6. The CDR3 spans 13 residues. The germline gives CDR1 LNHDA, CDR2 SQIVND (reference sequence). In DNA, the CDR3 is TGTGCCAGCAATAGCGGGGGGGCCGATGAGCAGTTCTTC. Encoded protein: CASNSGGADEQFF.

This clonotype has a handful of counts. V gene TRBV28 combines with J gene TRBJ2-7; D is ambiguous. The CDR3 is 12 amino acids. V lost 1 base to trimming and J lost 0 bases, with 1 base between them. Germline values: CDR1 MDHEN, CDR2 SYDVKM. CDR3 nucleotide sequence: TGTGCCAGCAGTTTATCCTCCTACGAGCAGTACTTC. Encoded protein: CASSLSSYEQYF.

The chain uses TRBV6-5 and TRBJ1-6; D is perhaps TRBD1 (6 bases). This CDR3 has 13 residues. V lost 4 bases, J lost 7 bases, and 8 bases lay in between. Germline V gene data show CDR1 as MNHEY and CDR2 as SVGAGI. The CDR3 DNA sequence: TGTGCCAGCAGTTGGCAGGGGAATTCACCCCTCCACTTT. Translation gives CASSWQGNSPLHF.

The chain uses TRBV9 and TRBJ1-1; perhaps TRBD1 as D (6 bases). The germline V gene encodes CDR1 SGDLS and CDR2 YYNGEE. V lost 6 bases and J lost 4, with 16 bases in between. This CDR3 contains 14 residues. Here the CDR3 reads CASNGGPWGTEAFF. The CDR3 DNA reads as TGTGCCAGCAACGGGGGGCCGTGGGGCACTGAAGCTTTCTTT.

The CDR3: CASGTSGGTDTQYF. CDR3 nucleotide sequence: TGTGCCAGCGGGACTAGCGGGGGCACAGATACGCAGTATTTT. This chain links TRBV3-1 with TRBJ2-3; 13 nucleotides match TRBD2. Germline assignment: CDR1 LGHDT and CDR2 YNNKEL (reference sequence). V was pared by 8 bases and J by 1 base, with 0 bases of the junction left unmatched. CDR3 length: 14 amino acids.

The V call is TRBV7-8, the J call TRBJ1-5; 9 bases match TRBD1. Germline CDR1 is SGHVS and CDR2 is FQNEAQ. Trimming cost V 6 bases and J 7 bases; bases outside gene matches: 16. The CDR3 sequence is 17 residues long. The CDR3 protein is CASSSGALGQGQQPQHF. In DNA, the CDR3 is TGTGCCAGCAGTTCAGGGGCCCTAGGACAGGGGCAACAGCCCCAGCATTTT.

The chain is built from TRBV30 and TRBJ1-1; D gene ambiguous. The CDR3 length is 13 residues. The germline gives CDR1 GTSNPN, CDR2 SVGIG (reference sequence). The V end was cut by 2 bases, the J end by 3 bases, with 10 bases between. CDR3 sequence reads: CAWSKGRDTEAFF. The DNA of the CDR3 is TGTGCCTGGAGTAAGGGCCGAGACACTGAAGCTTTCTTT.

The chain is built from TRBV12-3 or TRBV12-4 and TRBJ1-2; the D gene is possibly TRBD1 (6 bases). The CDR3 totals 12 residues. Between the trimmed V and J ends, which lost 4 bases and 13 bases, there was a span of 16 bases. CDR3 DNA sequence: TGTGCCAGCAGTTCTCCAGGGGAAGTGAGCACCTTC. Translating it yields CASSSPGEVSTF.

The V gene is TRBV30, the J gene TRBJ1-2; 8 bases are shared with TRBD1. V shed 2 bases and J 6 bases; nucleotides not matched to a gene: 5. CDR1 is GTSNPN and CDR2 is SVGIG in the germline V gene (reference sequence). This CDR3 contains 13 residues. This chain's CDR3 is CAWSPDRGDGYTF. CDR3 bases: TGTGCCTGGAGTCCCGACAGGGGCGATGGCTACACCTTC.

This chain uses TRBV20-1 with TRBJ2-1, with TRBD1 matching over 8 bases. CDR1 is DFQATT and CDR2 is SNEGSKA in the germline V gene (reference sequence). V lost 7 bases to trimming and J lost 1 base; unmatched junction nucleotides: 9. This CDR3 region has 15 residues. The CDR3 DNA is TGCAGTGGCCTCAGCAGGGGGCGTTCCTACAATGAGCAGTTCTTC. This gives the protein CSGLSRGRSYNEQFF.

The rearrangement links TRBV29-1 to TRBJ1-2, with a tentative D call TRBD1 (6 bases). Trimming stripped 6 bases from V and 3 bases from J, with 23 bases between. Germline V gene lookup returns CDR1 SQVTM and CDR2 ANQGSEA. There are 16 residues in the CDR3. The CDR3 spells CSVGPGQTHPYYGYTF. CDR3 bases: TGCAGCGTCGGCCCCGGACAGACCCATCCCTACTATGGCTACACCTTC.

In nucleotides, the CDR3 is TGTGCCAGCAGCCCCTCAGGGGCGGCTAATGAAAAACTGTTTTTT. Translation gives CASSPSGAANEKLFF. V and J are TRBV12-3 or TRBV12-4 and TRBJ1-4; possible D gene TRBD1, 6 bases. The CDR3 has 15 amino acids. V was pared by 6 bases and J by 3 bases, with 14 bases between.

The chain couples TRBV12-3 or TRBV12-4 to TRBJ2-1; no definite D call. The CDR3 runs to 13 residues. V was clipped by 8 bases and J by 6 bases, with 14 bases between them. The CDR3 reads CASGLASPNEQFF. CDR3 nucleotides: TGTGCCAGCGGATTGGCTTCCCCCAATGAGCAGTTCTTC.

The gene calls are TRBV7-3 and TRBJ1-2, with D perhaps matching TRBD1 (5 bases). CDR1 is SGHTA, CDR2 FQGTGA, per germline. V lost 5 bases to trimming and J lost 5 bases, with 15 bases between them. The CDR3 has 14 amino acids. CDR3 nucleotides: TGTGCCAGCAGCCCTACCCTCGACAGTTATGGCTACACCTTC. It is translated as CASSPTLDSYGYTF.

CDR3 residues: CAWSPYRSGNTIYF. CDR3 sequence (DNA): TGTGCCTGGAGTCCATATCGCTCTGGAAACACCATATATTTT. The chain joins TRBV30 to TRBJ1-3; D is undetermined. Looked up from germline, CDR1 is GTSNPN and CDR2 is SVGIG (reference sequence). This CDR3 comprises 14 residues. Trimming took 2 bases from V and 0 from J, leaving 8 bases between them.